These 24 T cell receptor beta chains came from one sample sequenced in a study of cytomegalovirus exposure and HLA in healthy donors (dated by TCRdb to 2015 to 2018). The library was made by the immunoSEQ multiplex PCR assay. For the multiplex PCR, a mixture combining 60 forward primers for TCR Vbeta segments and 13 reverse primers for TCR Jbeta segments was used. The table was pulled from immuneACCESS by TCRdb, which kept in-frame rearrangements only. Such tables lose some clones; where checked, under half of the loss comes from unresolved V genes, and the rest has no known cause. The sample table records some 140,000 clones; about 80% of these occur just once. The ten largest clonotypes hold less than 1.5% of the sample. The source material was PBMCs. These receptors originate from a male donor in good health and CMV-seropositive.

DNA of the CDR3: TGTGCCAGCAGTTTGGCGGGGCCCGACATTCAGTACTTC. As protein: CASSLAGPDIQYF. V gene TRBV28 combines with J gene TRBJ2-4; maybe TRBD2 (6 bases). Trimming removed 3 bases from V and 8 bases from J, with 11 bases in between. Germline CDR1 and CDR2: MDHEN and SYDVKM. This CDR3 is built from 13 residues.

This clone turned up a few times. The chain carries TRBV5-1 and TRBJ2-2, with D uncertain. Per the germline V gene, CDR1 is SGHRS and CDR2 is YFSETQ. The CDR3 totals 15 residues. V lost 0 bases to trimming and J lost 1 base, with 7 bases between them. The CDR3 spells CASSLGRGNTGELFF. CDR3 sequence (DNA): TGCGCCAGCAGCTTGGGGAGAGGGAACACCGGGGAGCTGTTTTTT.

This clone was recorded only once. This chain joins TRBV4-1 and TRBJ2-7, with 7 positions matching TRBD2. The CDR3 runs to 17 residues. In germline, CDR1 is MGHRA, CDR2 YSYEKL. With V trimmed by 1 base and J by 0 bases, 9 bases remained unmatched. CDR3 sequence reads: CASSQGPVRGSSYEQYF. The DNA of the CDR3 is TGCGCCAGCAGCCAAGGACCGGTCCGCGGGAGCTCCTACGAGCAGTACTTC.

The chain has TRBV7-9 and TRBJ2-7, with TRBD2 matching 7 bases. V trimming: 4 bases; J trimming: 9 bases; junction bases outside the gene matches: 9. CDR1 and CDR2 from the germline V gene are SEHNR and FQNEAQ (reference sequence). The CDR3 is made up of 13 amino acids. This CDR3 reads CASSSPTGGGQYF. DNA of the CDR3: TGTGCCAGCAGCTCACCGACTGGCGGGGGGCAGTACTTC.

This chain joins TRBV18 and TRBJ1-2, with TRBD1 matching 9 bases. This CDR3 spans 14 amino acids. The V gene's germline CDR1 is KGHSH and CDR2 LQKENI. J was trimmed by 8 bases and V by 6 bases; bases with no gene match: 10. The CDR3 loop reads CASSSRDRETGYTF. The CDR3, as DNA: TGTGCCAGCTCGTCAAGGGACAGGGAAACGGGCTACACCTTC.

The chain is built from TRBV7-2 and TRBJ2-5; 8 bases are shared with TRBD1. The CDR3 covers 15 residues. Germline trimming cut 5 bases from V and 5 bases from J; bases unmatched to any gene: 10. The V gene's germline CDR1 is SGHTA and CDR2 FQGNSA. CDR3 in amino acids: CASSTGQGGFETQYF. CDR3 in DNA: TGTGCCAGCAGCACCGGACAGGGAGGCTTCGAGACCCAGTACTTC. Looking up the rest from reference TRBV7-2 and TRBJ2-5 gives the full variable domain: GAGVSQSPSNKVTEKGKDVELRCDPISGHTALYWYRQSLGQGLEFLIYFQGNSAPDKSGLPSDRFSAERTGGSVSTLTIQRTQQEDSAVYLCASSTGQGGFETQYFGPGTRLLVL.

The chain recombines TRBV27 with TRBJ2-4, with TRBD1 identical over 7 bases. V was pared by 5 bases and J by 4 bases, with 5 bases of the junction left unmatched. CDR3 length: 14 residues. The germline CDR1 and CDR2 sequences are MNHEY and SMNVEV (reference sequence). CDR3: CASSIGTVKNIQYF. The CDR3 coding sequence is TGTGCCAGCAGTATCGGGACAGTGAAAAACATTCAGTACTTC.

This clone was picked up a small number of times. The chain employs TRBV4-1 and TRBJ1-5; 9 nucleotides match TRBD1. In germline, CDR1 is MGHRA, CDR2 YSYEKL. Trimming took 4 bases from V and 6 from J; bases not matched to a gene: 13. This CDR3 has 17 amino acids. The CDR3 DNA reads TGCGCCAGCAGCCGGAATACGGGGACAGGGCATCCTCAGCCCCAGCATTTT. Protein sequence: CASSRNTGTGHPQPQHF.

This clone was picked up a small number of times. The chain employs TRBV18 and TRBJ1-2, with D tentatively TRBD1 (5 bases). V was pared by 0 bases and J by 8 bases, with 13 bases between. Germline loops: CDR1 KGHSH, CDR2 LQKENI. CDR3 length: 14 residues. Here the CDR3 reads CASSPPGGTGGYTF. The CDR3 region has the DNA TGTGCCAGCTCACCACCGGGGGGGACGGGCGGCTACACCTTC.

The chain links TRBV6-5 to TRBJ2-7; TRBD2 matches 7 bases. J lost 3 bases, V lost 5 bases, and 7 bases had no gene match. The CDR3 totals 14 residues. Germline-derived CDR1 and CDR2 are MNHEY and SVGAGI. The CDR3 loop reads CASSRSGPGYEQYF. The DNA of the CDR3 is TGTGCCAGCAGTCGTAGCGGGCCAGGCTACGAGCAGTACTTC.

The rearrangement links TRBV19 to TRBJ2-1; tentative D call: TRBD2 (5 bases). Trimming pared 3 bases from V and 9 bases from J, leaving 12 bases between. The germline V gene has CDR1 LNHDA and CDR2 SQIVND (reference sequence). The CDR3 length is 13 residues. The CDR3 DNA reads TGTGCCAGTAGTATGGCTAGCCGGAGTGAGCAGTTCTTC. Residues: CASSMASRSEQFF.

V usage is TRBV19 and J usage is TRBJ2-1; tentative D call: TRBD2 (5 bases). With 3 bases removed from V and 3 bases from J, the gap between germline ends came to 12 bases. The germline V gene encodes CDR1 LNHDA and CDR2 SQIVND (reference sequence). CDR3 length: 15 residues. CDR3 sequence: CASSMGQRSYNEQFF. CDR3 nucleotides: TGTGCCAGTAGTATGGGCCAGCGGAGCTACAATGAGCAGTTCTTC. Variable domain in full (rest from reference TRBV19 and TRBJ2-1): DGGITQSPKYLFRKEGQNVTLSCEQNLNHDAMYWYRQDPGQGLRLIYYSQIVNDFQKGDIAEGYSVSREKKESFPLTVTSAQKNPTAFYLCASSMGQRSYNEQFFGPGTRLTVL.

Judged by abundance, this clone is medium-sized. This chain joins TRBV6-5 and TRBJ1-6, with no clear D. V dropped 6 bases and J dropped 7 bases, with 10 bases sitting between them. The CDR3 totals 13 residues. Germline V gene lookup returns CDR1 MNHEY and CDR2 SVGAGI. This CDR3 is CASRHPLNSPLHF. CDR3 sequence (DNA): TGTGCCAGCAGACATCCATTGAATTCACCCCTCCACTTT.

The chain uses TRBV7-3 and TRBJ2-3; a possible D gene is TRBD2 (6 bases). CDR3 length: 13 residues. The ends were cut back, 4 bases at V and 5 bases at J, with 10 bases in the middle. CDR1 and CDR2 from the germline V gene are SGHTA and FQGTGA. The CDR3 DNA reads TGTGCCAGCAGCTCCCGGGGGATAGATACGCAGTATTTT. It yields the protein CASSSRGIDTQYF.

This clone was detected a few times. This chain joins TRBV19 and TRBJ1-2, with D unresolved. The ends were cut back, 3 bases at V and 8 bases at J, with 7 bases in the middle. The CDR3 has 11 amino acids. The V gene's germline CDR1 is LNHDA and CDR2 SQIVND (reference sequence). The CDR3, as DNA: TGTGCCAGTAGTATTCCCTCCGGCTACACCTTC. Amino acids: CASSIPSGYTF.

The V gene is TRBV6-6, the J gene TRBJ1-5; a weak D match, TRBD1 (5 bases). Trimming left V 7 bases short and J 11 bases short, with 24 bases between. The CDR3 has 15 amino acids. CDR1 and CDR2 (germline): MNHNY, SVGAGI (reference sequence). CDR3 protein: CASTRGKEGRSSQHF. CDR3 coding DNA: TGTGCCAGCACCCGGGGGAAAGAGGGCCGGTCGTCCCAGCATTTT.

This clone was detected only a few times. V and J are TRBV19 and TRBJ2-7, with 8 bases lining up with TRBD2. This CDR3 region has 14 residues. The germline gives CDR1 LNHDA, CDR2 SQIVND (reference sequence). V trimming: 3 bases; J trimming: 3 bases; junction bases outside the gene matches: 4. The CDR3 spells CASSITSGYYEQYF. The CDR3 nucleotides are TGTGCCAGTAGTATCACTAGCGGCTACTACGAGCAGTACTTC.

This clone was seen only a few times. This chain connects TRBV7-2 to TRBJ2-7, with D unclear. V gave up 3 bases and J gave up 3 bases, with 12 bases separating them. In germline, CDR1 is SGHTA, CDR2 FQGNSA. The CDR3 runs to 14 residues. The CDR3 DNA sequence: TGTGCCAGCAGCTTGGGCCTTAGAAGCTACGAGCAGTACTTC. Protein product: CASSLGLRSYEQYF. Based on the CDR3 plus reference TRBV7-2 and TRBJ2-7, the full variable domain is GAGVSQSPSNKVTEKGKDVELRCDPISGHTALYWYRQSLGQGLEFLIYFQGNSAPDKSGLPSDRFSAERTGGSVSTLTIQRTQQEDSAVYLCASSLGLRSYEQYFGPGTRLTVT.

V gene TRBV25-1 combines with J gene TRBJ1-3; TRBD1 matches at 7 bases. The germline V gene has CDR1 MGHDK and CDR2 SYGVNS. Trimming removed 2 bases from V and 7 bases from J; junction bases left unmatched: 5. The CDR3 is 14 amino acids. The CDR3 DNA is TGTGCCAGCAGTGAAGGAGGGGGCCGGAACACCATATATTTT. Its translation: CASSEGGGRNTIYF.

The chain has TRBV18 and TRBJ2-5; 11 bases line up with TRBD2. This CDR3 spans 17 amino acids. Per the germline V gene, CDR1 is KGHSH and CDR2 is LQKENI. J lost 6 bases, V lost 1 base, and 10 bases had no gene match. CDR3 residues: CASSPQALAGGQQTQYF. The CDR3, as DNA: TGTGCCAGCTCACCACAGGCGCTAGCGGGAGGTCAGCAGACCCAGTACTTC.

This chain links TRBV7-9 with TRBJ1-2; D remains ambiguous. The CDR3 covers 15 residues. The V end lost 2 bases, the J end lost 5 bases, and 15 bases lay between the germline ends. Per germline, CDR1 SEHNR and CDR2 FQNEAQ (reference sequence). DNA for the CDR3: TGTGCCAGCAGCTTAACGAATGGAGGGAAGTATGGCTACACCTTC. Translation: CASSLTNGGKYGYTF. Using reference TRBV7-9 and TRBJ1-2 for the parts outside the CDR3, the full variable domain is DTGVSQNPRHKITKRGQNVTFRCDPISEHNRLYWYRQTLGQGPEFLTYFQNEAQLEKSRLLSDRFSAERPKGSFSTLEIQRTEQGDSAMYLCASSLTNGGKYGYTFGSGTRLTVV.

The CDR3, as DNA: TGTGCCAGCAGTGGACCGGGACTAGGTAAAGAGACCCAGTACTTC. The encoded protein is CASSGPGLGKETQYF. The V gene is TRBV25-1, the J gene TRBJ2-5, with 8 nucleotides matching TRBD2. Germline lookup yields CDR1 MGHDK and CDR2 SYGVNS. With V trimmed by 4 bases and J by 3 bases, 7 bases remained unmatched. This CDR3 is built from 15 residues. Full variable domain (remainder filled in from reference TRBV25-1 and TRBJ2-5): EADIYQTPRYLVIGTGKKITLECSQTMGHDKMYWYQQDPGMELHLIHYSYGVNSTEKGDLSSESTVSRIRTEHFPLTLESARPSHTSQYLCASSGPGLGKETQYFGPGTRLLVL.

This rearrangement joins TRBV6-5 to TRBJ2-7; tentative D call: TRBD1 (5 bases). The V end lost 2 bases, the J end lost 5 bases, and 7 bases lay between the germline ends. CDR3 length equals 12 residues. CDR1 and CDR2 (germline): MNHEY, SVGAGI. The CDR3 loop is CASSYGANEQYF. Here the CDR3 DNA reads TGTGCCAGCAGTTACGGGGCGAACGAGCAGTACTTC.

The chain carries TRBV6-5 and TRBJ1-5; D is uncertain. The V and J ends lost 6 bases and 9 bases respectively, with 6 bases between them. The CDR3 extends over 10 amino acids. CDR1 and CDR2 from the germline V gene are MNHEY and SVGAGI. The CDR3 spells CASSVSPQHF. CDR3 DNA sequence: TGTGCCAGCAGCGTCTCGCCCCAGCATTTT.